The next 10 T cell receptor beta chains were all read from a single sample in a study of OX40 agonist ivuxolimab in advanced cancers. The repertoire was sequenced with immunoSEQ multiplex PCR; TCRdb's copy has only in-frame clones and lacks some. Of 48,000 or so clones in the sample, roughly 81% were seen once. Here the sequenced sample was CD4+ or CD8+ T cells sorted from blood, taken in a trial of the OX40 agonist ivuxolimab. The receptors stem from an adult with an advanced solid tumor such as melanoma, head and neck, liver or kidney cancer.

The chain links TRBV7-9 to TRBJ1-2; D is unclear. The CDR3 consists of 13 residues. V was shortened by 3 bases and J by 6 bases, with 11 bases between the two germline ends. CDR1 SEHNR and CDR2 FQNEAQ come from the germline V gene (reference sequence). The CDR3 nucleotides read TGTGCCAGCAGCTTGCCTCCTGTGGATGGCTACACCTTC. It translates to CASSLPPVDGYTF.

In its sample, this clone was seen once. The V and J genes are TRBV5-6 and TRBJ2-1; D remains ambiguous. The CDR3 covers 13 residues. Trimming stripped 4 bases from V and 8 bases from J, with 13 bases between. Germline V gene data show CDR1 as SGHDT and CDR2 as YYEEEE. For the CDR3, the DNA is TGTGCCAGCAGCCAACCGCCTGTGGATGAGCAGTTCTTC. Its translation is CASSQPPVDEQFF.

This chain connects TRBV2 to TRBJ1-1; D unclear. Germline V lookup: CDR1 SNHLY, CDR2 FYNNEI. V was shortened by 9 bases and J by 6 bases, with 11 bases between the two germline ends. The CDR3 covers 11 residues. The CDR3 DNA sequence: TGTGCCAGTAGATTTGTAGCTGAAGCTTTCTTT. Protein: CASRFVAEAFF.

The chain employs TRBV9 and TRBJ2-7; a weak D match, TRBD1 (6 bases). The V and J ends lost 3 bases and 7 bases respectively, with 14 bases between them. This CDR3 spans 13 amino acids. Per the germline V gene, CDR1 is SGDLS and CDR2 is YYNGEE. CDR3 nucleotide sequence: TGTGCCAGCAGCGGGCAGGGGACGAGAGAGCAGTACTTC. This translates into CASSGQGTREQYF.

This sequence joins TRBV30 and TRBJ2-3, with 12 bases matching TRBD2. This CDR3 has 17 residues. V shed 7 bases, J shed 0 bases, and the junction held 11 bases outside the gene matches. Germline CDR1 and CDR2: GTSNPN and SVGIG (reference sequence). CDR3 protein: CAYGATSGRLSTDTQYF. The CDR3 coding sequence is TGTGCCTATGGAGCGACTAGCGGGAGACTTAGCACAGATACGCAGTATTTT.

This sequence joins TRBV2 and TRBJ2-5, with D perhaps matching TRBD2 (6 bases). The V gene lost 6 bases and the J gene lost 5 bases, with 16 bases spanning the gap. The germline CDR1 and CDR2 sequences are SNHLY and FYNNEI. The CDR3 loop spans 14 amino acids. CDR3 in amino acids: CASRAGTGRETQYF. CDR3 in DNA: TGTGCCAGCAGGGCCGGGACTGGCCGGGAGACCCAGTACTTC.

The chain couples TRBV10-3 to TRBJ1-2; 7 positions match TRBD1. Germline values: CDR1 ENHRY, CDR2 SYGVKD. V lost 10 bases to trimming and J lost 2 bases; unmatched junction nucleotides: 10. CDR3 length equals 14 residues. CDR3 region: CATRQGTENYGYTF. CDR3 DNA: TGTGCCACCCGACAGGGAACTGAAAACTATGGCTACACCTTC.

The V and J genes are TRBV28 and TRBJ2-7, with TRBD2 as a possible D gene (6 bases). Trimming cost V 6 bases and J 0 bases, with 15 bases left between them. The CDR3 runs 15 residues. From germline, CDR1 is MDHEN and CDR2 SYDVKM. CDR3 bases: TGTGCCAGCAGAGTTTACGGGAGAACCTCCTACGAGCAGTACTTC. Protein: CASRVYGRTSYEQYF. The complete variable domain, with remaining parts taken from reference TRBV28 and TRBJ2-7, reads DVKVTQSSRYLVKRTGEKVFLECVQDMDHENMFWYRQDPGLGLRLIYFSYDVKMKEKGDIPEGYSVSREKKERFSLILESASTNQTSMYLCASRVYGRTSYEQYFGPGTRLTVT.

This chain uses TRBV28 with TRBJ1-2; a weak D match, TRBD1 (6 bases). CDR3 length: 13 residues. Germline V gene data show CDR1 as MDHEN and CDR2 as SYDVKM. The V end was cut by 2 bases, the J end by 8 bases, with 12 bases between. The CDR3 sequence: CASSLLGGQGYTF. The CDR3 nucleotides read TGTGCCAGCAGTTTACTCGGGGGGCAAGGCTACACCTTC.

This clone was counted a single time. The chain couples TRBV2 to TRBJ1-1; 8 positions agree with TRBD1. CDR1 is SNHLY, CDR2 FYNNEI, per germline. Trimming removed 7 bases from V and 5 bases from J; junction bases left unmatched: 6. The CDR3 is made up of 13 amino acids. The CDR3 loop is CASNQGQGTEAFF. For the CDR3, the DNA is TGTGCCAGCAATCAAGGACAGGGTACTGAAGCTTTCTTT.